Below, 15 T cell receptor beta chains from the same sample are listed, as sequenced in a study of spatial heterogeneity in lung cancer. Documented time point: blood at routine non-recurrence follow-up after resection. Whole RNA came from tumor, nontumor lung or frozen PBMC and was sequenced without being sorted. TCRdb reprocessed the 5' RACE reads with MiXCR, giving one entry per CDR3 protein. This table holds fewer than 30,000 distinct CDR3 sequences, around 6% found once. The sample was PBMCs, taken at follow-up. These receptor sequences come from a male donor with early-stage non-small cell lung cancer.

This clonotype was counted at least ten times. CDR3 loop: CAISDSKSTDTQYF. CDR3 bases: TGTGCCATCAGTGATTCGAAAAGCACAGATACGCAGTATTTT. The rearrangement joins TRBV10-3 to TRBJ2-3; D call uncertain. The germline V gene encodes CDR1 ENHRY and CDR2 SYGVKD. V was trimmed by 3 bases and J by 0 bases, leaving 7 bases between them. This CDR3 is built from 14 residues.

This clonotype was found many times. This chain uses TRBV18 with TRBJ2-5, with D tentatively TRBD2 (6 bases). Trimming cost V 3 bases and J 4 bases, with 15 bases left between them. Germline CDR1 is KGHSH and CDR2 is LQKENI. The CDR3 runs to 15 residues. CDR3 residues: CASSPEVGGGETQYF. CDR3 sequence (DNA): TGTGCCAGCTCACCTGAGGTGGGAGGAGGAGAGACCCAGTACTTC.

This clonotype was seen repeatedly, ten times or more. The CDR3: CASSWSLNTEAFF. CDR3 nucleotide sequence: TGTGCCAGCAGTTGGAGTTTGAACACTGAAGCTTTCTTT. The chain uses TRBV25-1 and TRBJ1-1; D unclear. In germline, CDR1 is MGHDK, CDR2 SYGVNS. The V end was cut by 5 bases, the J end by 0 bases, with 7 bases between. The CDR3 covers 13 residues.

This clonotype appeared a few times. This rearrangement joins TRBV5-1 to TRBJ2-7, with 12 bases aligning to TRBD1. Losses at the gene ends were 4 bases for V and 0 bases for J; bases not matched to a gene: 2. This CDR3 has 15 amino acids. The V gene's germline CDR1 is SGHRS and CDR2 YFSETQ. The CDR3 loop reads CASSRGQGASYEQYF. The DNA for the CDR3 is TGCGCCAGCAGCCGGGGACAGGGGGCCTCCTACGAGCAGTACTTC.

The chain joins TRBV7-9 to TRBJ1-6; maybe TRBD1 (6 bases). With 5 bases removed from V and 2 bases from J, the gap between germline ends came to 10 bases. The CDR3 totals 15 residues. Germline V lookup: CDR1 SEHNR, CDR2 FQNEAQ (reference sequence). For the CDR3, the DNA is TGTGCCAGCAGCCTCGACAGGACCTATAATTCACCCCTCCACTTT. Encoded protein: CASSLDRTYNSPLHF.

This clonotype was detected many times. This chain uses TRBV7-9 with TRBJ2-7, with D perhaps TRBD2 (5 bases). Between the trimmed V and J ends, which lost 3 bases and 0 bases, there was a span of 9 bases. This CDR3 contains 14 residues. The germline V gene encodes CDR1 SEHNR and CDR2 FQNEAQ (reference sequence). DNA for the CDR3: TGTGCCAGCAGCTTGGCGGGTTACTCCTACGAGCAGTACTTC. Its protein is CASSLAGYSYEQYF.

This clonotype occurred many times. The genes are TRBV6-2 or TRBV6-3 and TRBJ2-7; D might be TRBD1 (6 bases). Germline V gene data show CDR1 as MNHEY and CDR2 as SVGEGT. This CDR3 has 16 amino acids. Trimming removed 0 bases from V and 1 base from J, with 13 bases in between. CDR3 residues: CASSYSRRTASYEQYV. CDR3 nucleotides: TGTGCCAGCAGTTACTCTAGGAGGACAGCTTCCTACGAGCAGTACGTC.

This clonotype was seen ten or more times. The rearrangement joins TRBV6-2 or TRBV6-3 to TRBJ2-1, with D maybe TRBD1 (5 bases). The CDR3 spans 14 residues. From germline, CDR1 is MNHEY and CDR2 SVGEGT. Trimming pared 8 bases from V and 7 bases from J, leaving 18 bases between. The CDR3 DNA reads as TGTGCCAGCGGACCATCAGGGCCGAATAATGAGCAGTTCTTC. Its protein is CASGPSGPNNEQFF.

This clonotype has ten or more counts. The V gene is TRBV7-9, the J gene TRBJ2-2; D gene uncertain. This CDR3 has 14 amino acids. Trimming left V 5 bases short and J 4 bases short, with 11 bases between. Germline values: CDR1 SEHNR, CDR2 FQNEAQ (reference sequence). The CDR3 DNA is TGTGCCAGCAGCCCGTTGGTGAGCACCGGGGAGCTGTTTTTT. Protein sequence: CASSPLVSTGELFF.

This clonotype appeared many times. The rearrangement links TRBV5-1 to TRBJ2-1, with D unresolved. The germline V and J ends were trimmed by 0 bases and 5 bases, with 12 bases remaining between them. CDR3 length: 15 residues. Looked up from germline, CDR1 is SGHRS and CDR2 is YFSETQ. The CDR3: CASSLVVGGDNEQFF. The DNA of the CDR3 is TGCGCCAGCAGCTTGGTTGTTGGCGGAGACAATGAGCAGTTCTTC.

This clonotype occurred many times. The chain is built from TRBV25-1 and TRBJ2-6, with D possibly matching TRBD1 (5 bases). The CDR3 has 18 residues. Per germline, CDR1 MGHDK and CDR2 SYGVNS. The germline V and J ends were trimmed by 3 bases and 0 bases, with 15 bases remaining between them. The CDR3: CASSDSFTGLSGANVLTF. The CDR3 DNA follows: TGTGCCAGCAGTGATAGTTTTACAGGCCTCTCTGGGGCCAACGTCCTGACTTTC.

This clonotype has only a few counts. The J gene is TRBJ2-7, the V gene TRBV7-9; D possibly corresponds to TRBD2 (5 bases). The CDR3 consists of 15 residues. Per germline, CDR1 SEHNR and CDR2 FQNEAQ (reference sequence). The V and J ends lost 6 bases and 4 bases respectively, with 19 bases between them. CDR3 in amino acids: CASSGSRRGMYEQYV. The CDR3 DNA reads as TGTGCCAGCAGTGGATCGCGCCGGGGAATGTACGAGCAGTACGTC.

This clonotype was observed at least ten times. DNA for the CDR3: TGCGCCAGCAGCACGGGGACAGGGGCTCGACAGCCCCAGCATTTT. This gives the protein CASSTGTGARQPQHF. The V and J genes are TRBV5-1 and TRBJ1-5; 10 bases line up with TRBD1. The CDR3 contains 15 residues. CDR1 is SGHRS, CDR2 YFSETQ, per germline. J was trimmed by 7 bases and V by 4 bases; bases with no gene match: 8.

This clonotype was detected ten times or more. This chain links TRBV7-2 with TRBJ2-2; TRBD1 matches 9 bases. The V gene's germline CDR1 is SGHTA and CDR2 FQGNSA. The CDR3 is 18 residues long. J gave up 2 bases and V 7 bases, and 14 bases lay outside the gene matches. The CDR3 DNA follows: TGTGCCAGCACCACGACCCGGGGACAGGGCACAAACACCGGGGAGCTGTTTTTT. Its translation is CASTTTRGQGTNTGELFF.

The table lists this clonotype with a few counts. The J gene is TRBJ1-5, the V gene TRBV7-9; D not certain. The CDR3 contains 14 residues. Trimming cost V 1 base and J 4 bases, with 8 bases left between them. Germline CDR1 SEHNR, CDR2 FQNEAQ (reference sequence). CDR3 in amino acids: CASSLDGWNQPQHF. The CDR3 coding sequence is TGTGCCAGCAGCTTAGATGGATGGAATCAGCCCCAGCATTTT.